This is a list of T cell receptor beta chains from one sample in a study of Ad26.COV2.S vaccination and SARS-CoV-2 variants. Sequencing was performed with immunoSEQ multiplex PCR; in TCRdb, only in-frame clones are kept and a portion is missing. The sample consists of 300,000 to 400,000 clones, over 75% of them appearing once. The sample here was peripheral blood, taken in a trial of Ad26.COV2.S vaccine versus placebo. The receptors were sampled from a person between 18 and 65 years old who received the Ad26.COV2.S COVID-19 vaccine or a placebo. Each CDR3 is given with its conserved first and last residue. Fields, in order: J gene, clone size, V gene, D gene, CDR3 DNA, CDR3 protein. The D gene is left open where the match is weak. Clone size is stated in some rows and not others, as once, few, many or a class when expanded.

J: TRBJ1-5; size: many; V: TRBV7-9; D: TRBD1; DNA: TGTGCCAGCAGCTCTGGGACAGGGTTAGGACAGCCCCAGCATTTT; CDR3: CASSSGTGLGQPQHF
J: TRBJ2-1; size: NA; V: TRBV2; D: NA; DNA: TGTGCCAGCAGTGGACAAGCGGACCGACAGTTCTTC; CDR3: CASSGQADRQFF
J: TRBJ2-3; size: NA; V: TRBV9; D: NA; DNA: TGTGCCAGCAGCGTAGAAGCTAGTCTTAGCACAGATACGCAGTATTTT; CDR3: CASSVEASLSTDTQYF
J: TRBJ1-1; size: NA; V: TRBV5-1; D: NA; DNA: TGCGCCAGCAGCTCGGGGGCGACTGAAGCTTTCTTT; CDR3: CASSSGATEAFF
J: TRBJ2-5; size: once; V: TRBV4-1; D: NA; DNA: TGCGCCAGCAGCCAGCCCCAAGGGTATGGAGAGACCCAGTACTTC; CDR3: CASSQPQGYGETQYF
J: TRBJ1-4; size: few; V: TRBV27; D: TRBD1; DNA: TGTGCCAGCAGTACCCAGGGGGCGGATATAGAAAAACTGTTTTTT; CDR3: CASSTQGADIEKLFF
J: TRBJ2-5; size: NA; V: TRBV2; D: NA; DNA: TGTGCCAGCAGTGTTGGGAAGACCCAGTACTTC; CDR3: CASSVGKTQYF
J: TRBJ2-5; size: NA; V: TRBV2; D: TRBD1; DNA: TGTGCCAGCAGTGTTTGGGCAGGGGGAGAGACCCAGTACTTC; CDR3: CASSVWAGGETQYF
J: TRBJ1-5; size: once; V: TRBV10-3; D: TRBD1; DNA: TGTGCCATCCAACAGTGGGAACAGGGGGTTAGCAATCAGCCCCAGCATTTT; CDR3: CAIQQWEQGVSNQPQHF
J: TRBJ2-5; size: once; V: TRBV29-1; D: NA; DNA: TGCAGCGCTTCCAGAGGGATCGAGACCCAGTACTTC; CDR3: CSASRGIETQYF
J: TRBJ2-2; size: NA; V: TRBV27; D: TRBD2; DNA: TGTGCCAGCAGTTTAGCGGGGGGGAACACCGGGGAGCTGTTTTTT; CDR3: CASSLAGGNTGELFF
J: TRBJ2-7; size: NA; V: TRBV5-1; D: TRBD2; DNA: TGCGCCAGCAGCTCGACTTCTAGCGGGGGAATCGAGCAGTACTTC; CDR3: CASSSTSSGGIEQYF
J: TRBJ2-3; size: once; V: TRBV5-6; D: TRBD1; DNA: TGTGCCAGCAGCAAATACCGGGACAGGAGGGCCACAGATACGCAGTATTTT; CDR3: CASSKYRDRRATDTQYF
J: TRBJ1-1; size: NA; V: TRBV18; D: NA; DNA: TGTGCCAGCTCACCTACGATCGGGGGACTTGGGGACACTGAAGCTTTCTTT; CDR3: CASSPTIGGLGDTEAFF
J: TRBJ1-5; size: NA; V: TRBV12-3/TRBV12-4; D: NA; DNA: TGTGCCAGCAGTGAACATCCCAATCAGCCCCAGCATTTT; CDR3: CASSEHPNQPQHF
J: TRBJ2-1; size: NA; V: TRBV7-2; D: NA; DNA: TGTGCCAGCAGCTTTGCACTTCAAGAGCAGTTCTTC; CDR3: CASSFALQEQFF
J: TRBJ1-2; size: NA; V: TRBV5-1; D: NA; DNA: TGCGCCAGCAGCTTGGAAGGCAGGGGATATGGCTACACCTTC; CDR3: CASSLEGRGYGYTF
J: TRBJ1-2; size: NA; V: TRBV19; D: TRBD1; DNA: TGTGCCAGTAGTCAGACAGGGGGCATTTCGCGGGGCTACACCTTC; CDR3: CASSQTGGISRGYTF
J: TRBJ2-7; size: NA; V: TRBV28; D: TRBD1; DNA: TGTGCCAGCACCACGGGTCTAGTGACAGGGGCCTCGTACGAGCAGTACTTC; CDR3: CASTTGLVTGASYEQYF
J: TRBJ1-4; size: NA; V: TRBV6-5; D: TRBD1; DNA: TGTGCCAGCAGTTACGCAGGGACAGCTAATGAAAAACTGTTTTTT; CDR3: CASSYAGTANEKLFF
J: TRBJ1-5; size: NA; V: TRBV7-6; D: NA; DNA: TGTGCCAGCAGCTTAGGGGGGGGGAGCAATCAGCCCCAGCATTTT; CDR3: CASSLGGGSNQPQHF
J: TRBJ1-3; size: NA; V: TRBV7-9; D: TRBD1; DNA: TGTGCCATCAACGGGGACAGGAAGGCTGGAAACACCATATATTTT; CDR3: CAINGDRKAGNTIYF
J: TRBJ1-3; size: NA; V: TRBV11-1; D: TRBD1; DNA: TGTGCCAGCAGTACGGGACAGTTCTCTGGAAACACCATATATTTT; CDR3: CASSTGQFSGNTIYF
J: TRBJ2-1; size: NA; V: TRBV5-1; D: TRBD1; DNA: TGCGCCAGCAGCTTGGGGGACAGATACAATGAGCAGTTCTTC; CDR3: CASSLGDRYNEQFF
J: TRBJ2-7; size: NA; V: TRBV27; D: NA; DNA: TGTGCCAGCAGTTTAGCCGGACCGGGTCTTTACGAGGGCTACGAGCAGTACTTC; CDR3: CASSLAGPGLYEGYEQYF
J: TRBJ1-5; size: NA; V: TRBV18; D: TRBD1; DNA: TGTGCCAGCTCACCACCGATTGCAGGGGGCTATCAGCCCCAGCATTTT; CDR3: CASSPPIAGGYQPQHF
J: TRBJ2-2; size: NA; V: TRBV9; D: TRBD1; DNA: TGTGCCAGCAGCGCATCGACAGGGGGAGGCGGGGAGCTGTTTTTT; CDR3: CASSASTGGGGELFF
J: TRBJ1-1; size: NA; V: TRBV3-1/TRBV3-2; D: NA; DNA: TGTGCCAGCAGCCTCATGGGCGGGAACACTGAAGCTTTCTTT; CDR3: CASSLMGGNTEAFF
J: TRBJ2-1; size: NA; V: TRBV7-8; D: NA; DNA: TGTGCCAGCAGCCCGAGAACCAGGCGCGAATGGCAGTTCTTC; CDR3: CASSPRTRREWQFF
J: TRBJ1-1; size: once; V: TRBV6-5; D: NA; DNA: TGTGCCAGCATTCGGAGGGCCACTGAAGCTTTCTTT; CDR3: CASIRRATEAFF
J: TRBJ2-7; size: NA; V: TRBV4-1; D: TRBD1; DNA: TGCGCCAGCAGCCAAGAATGGACAGGGGTAAGGGAGCAGTACTTC; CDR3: CASSQEWTGVREQYF
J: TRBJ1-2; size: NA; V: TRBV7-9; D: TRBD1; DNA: TGTGCCAGCAGCAGGACAGGGAATTCCTATGGCTACACCTTC; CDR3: CASSRTGNSYGYTF
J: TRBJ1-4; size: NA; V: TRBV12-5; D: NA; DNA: TGTGCTAGTGCCGGCGGGAGCGAATTTGCAACTAATGAAAAACTGTTTTTT; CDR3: CASAGGSEFATNEKLFF
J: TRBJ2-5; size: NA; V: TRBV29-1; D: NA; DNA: TGCAGCGCCCGACAGGTCTTGGCTGAGACCCAGTACTTC; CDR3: CSARQVLAETQYF
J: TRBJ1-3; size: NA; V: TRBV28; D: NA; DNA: TGTGCCAGCAGTAACCACCGGACAGTAATAAACACCATATATTTT; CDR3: CASSNHRTVINTIYF
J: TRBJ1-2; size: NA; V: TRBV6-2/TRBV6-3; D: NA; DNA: TGTGCCAGCAGTTACTCGTCTTGGGATGGCTACACCTTC; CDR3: CASSYSSWDGYTF
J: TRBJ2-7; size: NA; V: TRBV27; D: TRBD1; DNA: TGTGCCAGCAGTTCTGGGACAGGCCAACTCTACGAGCAGTACTTC; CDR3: CASSSGTGQLYEQYF
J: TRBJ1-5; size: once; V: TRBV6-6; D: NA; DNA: TGTGCCAGCAGTCTTCGGGCATCCCAATATAGCAATCAGCCCCAGCATTTT; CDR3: CASSLRASQYSNQPQHF
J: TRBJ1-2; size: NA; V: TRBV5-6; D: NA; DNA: TGTGCCAGCAGCTTGGCCCACTATGGCTACACCTTC; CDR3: CASSLAHYGYTF
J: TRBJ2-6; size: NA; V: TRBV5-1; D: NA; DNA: TGCGCCAGCAGCGACCTCTTGGGCGCTGGGGCCAACGTCCTGACTTTC; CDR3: CASSDLLGAGANVLTF
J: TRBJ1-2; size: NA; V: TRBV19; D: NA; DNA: TGTGCCAGTAGTATGGCCACGGAAATTTATGGCTACACCTTC; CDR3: CASSMATEIYGYTF
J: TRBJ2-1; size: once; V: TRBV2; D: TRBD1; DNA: TGTGCCAGCAGTGAGACAGGGTTCAATGAGCAGTTCTTC; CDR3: CASSETGFNEQFF
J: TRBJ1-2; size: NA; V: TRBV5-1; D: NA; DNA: TGCGCCAGCAGCTTGGAACAGGTTGCTAACTATGGCTACACCTTC; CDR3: CASSLEQVANYGYTF
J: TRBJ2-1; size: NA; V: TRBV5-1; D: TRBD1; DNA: TGCGCCAGCAGCTCCAGGGGGCCTAGCTACAATGAGCAGTTCTTC; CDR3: CASSSRGPSYNEQFF
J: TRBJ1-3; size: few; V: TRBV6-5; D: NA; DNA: TGTGCCAGCAGACCGGGAGGTGGAAACACCATATATTTT; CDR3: CASRPGGGNTIYF
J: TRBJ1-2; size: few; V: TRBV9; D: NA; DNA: TGTGCCAGCAGCACCCGCGCACAGGGAAACTATGGCTACACCTTC; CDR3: CASSTRAQGNYGYTF
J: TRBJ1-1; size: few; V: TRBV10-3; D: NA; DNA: TGTGCCATCAGTGAGTCTGTTGTAATGAACACTGAAGCTTTCTTT; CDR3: CAISESVVMNTEAFF
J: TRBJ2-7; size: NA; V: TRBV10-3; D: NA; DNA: TGTGCCATCAGTGACACAGCCTACGAGCAGTACTTC; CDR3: CAISDTAYEQYF
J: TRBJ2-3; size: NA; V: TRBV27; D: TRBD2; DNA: TGTGCCAGCAGTTTCCGCCTGACGGGGGGGGCGACAGATACGCAGTATTTT; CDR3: CASSFRLTGGATDTQYF
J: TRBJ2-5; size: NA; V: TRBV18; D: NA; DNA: TGTGCCAGCTCACCACCCGATGGACCGGAGACCCAGTACTTC; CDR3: CASSPPDGPETQYF
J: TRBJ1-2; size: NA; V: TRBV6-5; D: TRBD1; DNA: TGTGCCAGCAGTTACGGGACAGTCGGAGCTTATGGCTACACCTTC; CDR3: CASSYGTVGAYGYTF
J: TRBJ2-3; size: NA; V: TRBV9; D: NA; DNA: TGTGCCAGCAGCCCCCGGGACTTTTTGACCACAGATACGCAGTATTTT; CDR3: CASSPRDFLTTDTQYF
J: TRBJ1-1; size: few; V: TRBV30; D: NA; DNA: TGTGCCTGGAGTGACCCCCAAACTTGGACTGAAGCTTTCTTT; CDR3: CAWSDPQTWTEAFF
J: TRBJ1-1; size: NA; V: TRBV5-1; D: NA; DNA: TGCGCCAGCACCCCAGAGGGGTTTGTCACTGAAGCTTTCTTT; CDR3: CASTPEGFVTEAFF